This is a list of T cell receptor beta chains from one sample in a study of shared clonotypes between healthy human individuals. Libraries were prepared by immunoSEQ multiplex PCR; TCRdb keeps only in-frame clonotypes and omits some of them. The sample lists roughly 1,000,000 clones, approximately 80% occurring once. The sequenced material came from memory CD4+ T cells from PBMCs. The source of these receptors is a man between 18 and 29 years old in good health. Some clones in this sample may be carry-over from other donors' samples. CDR3s include the opening cysteine and the closing phenylalanine or tryptophan. The order of the fields is J gene, V gene, clone size, D gene, CDR3 protein, CDR3 DNA. A D gene is named only where the DNA matches it firmly. Clone size is stated in some rows and not others, as once, few, many or a class when expanded.

J: TRBJ2-7
V: TRBV2
size: -
D: -
CDR3: CASSVRTTGEQYF
DNA: TGTGCCAGCAGTGTACGGACTACAGGCGAGCAGTACTTC

J: TRBJ2-1
V: TRBV11-1
size: -
D: TRBD1
CDR3: CASRHRDRGYNEQFF
DNA: TGTGCCAGCAGACACCGGGACAGGGGGTACAATGAGCAGTTCTTC

J: TRBJ2-3
V: TRBV11-1
size: -
D: -
CDR3: CASSLVFGTDTQYF
DNA: TGTGCCAGCAGCTTGGTTTTCGGCACAGATACGCAGTATTTT

J: TRBJ2-7
V: TRBV4-3
size: few
D: -
CDR3: CASSLGQTYEQYF
DNA: TGCGCCAGCAGCCTAGGACAAACCTACGAGCAGTACTTC

J: TRBJ2-2
V: TRBV5-1
size: -
D: -
CDR3: CASSSRPGSGLTGELFF
DNA: TGCGCCAGCAGCTCGCGGCCCGGGTCGGGACTTACCGGGGAGCTGTTTTTT

J: TRBJ2-1
V: TRBV19
size: -
D: -
CDR3: CASSRFGSEQFF
DNA: TGTGCCAGTAGTAGGTTCGGCTCTGAGCAGTTCTTC

J: TRBJ1-4
V: TRBV27
size: -
D: -
CDR3: CASSGGAVNEKLFF
DNA: TGTGCCAGCAGTGGAGGGGCGGTTAATGAAAAACTGTTTTTT

J: TRBJ1-2
V: TRBV7-9
size: many
D: -
CDR3: CASSFPRNDGYTF
DNA: TGTGCCAGCAGCTTCCCCCGGAACGATGGCTACACCTTC

J: TRBJ1-6
V: TRBV30
size: -
D: -
CDR3: CAWSVNNSPLHF
DNA: TGTGCCTGGAGCGTAAATAATTCACCCCTCCACTTT

J: TRBJ2-1
V: TRBV11-3
size: -
D: TRBD2
CDR3: CASSQSGNSYNEQFF
DNA: TGTGCCAGCAGCCAGAGCGGGAACTCCTACAATGAGCAGTTCTTC

J: TRBJ2-2
V: TRBV28
size: few
D: -
CDR3: CASTRGGPTGELFF
DNA: TGTGCCAGCACCCGTGGGGGGCCCACCGGGGAGCTGTTTTTT

J: TRBJ2-7
V: TRBV4-2
size: -
D: -
CDR3: CASSQESRTSQPYEQYF
DNA: TGTGCCAGCAGCCAAGAGAGCAGAACTAGCCAACCCTACGAGCAGTACTTC

J: TRBJ2-3
V: TRBV19
size: -
D: -
CDR3: CASSIRTDGTDTQYF
DNA: TGTGCCAGTAGTATAAGGACCGATGGCACAGATACGCAGTATTTT

J: TRBJ2-3
V: TRBV20-1
size: -
D: -
CDR3: CSARQADTQYF
DNA: TGCAGTGCCCGCCAGGCGGATACGCAGTATTTT

J: TRBJ1-2
V: TRBV4-3
size: -
D: -
CDR3: CASSQVNGGNYGYTF
DNA: TGCGCCAGCAGCCAAGTTAACGGGGGAAACTATGGCTACACCTTC

J: TRBJ2-7
V: TRBV7-2
size: -
D: TRBD2
CDR3: CASSSRGGRGTYEQYF
DNA: TGTGCCAGCAGCTCCCGGGGGGGCAGGGGAACCTACGAGCAGTACTTC

J: TRBJ2-5
V: TRBV29-1
size: many
D: TRBD2
CDR3: CSVAASGSLGETQYF
DNA: TGCAGCGTTGCGGCTAGCGGGAGTCTTGGAGAGACCCAGTACTTC

J: TRBJ2-5
V: TRBV28
size: -
D: TRBD2
CDR3: CASSPATSGARETQYF
DNA: TGTGCCAGCAGTCCAGCCACTAGCGGAGCCAGAGAGACCCAGTACTTC

J: TRBJ1-1
V: TRBV25-1
size: -
D: -
CDR3: CASSEFQGRMNTEAFF
DNA: TGTGCCAGCAGTGAATTTCAAGGGCGGATGAACACTGAAGCTTTCTTT

J: TRBJ2-1
V: TRBV27
size: once
D: TRBD2
CDR3: CASSFGGTSGSKGEQFF
DNA: TGTGCCAGCAGTTTTGGTGGGACTAGCGGGAGCAAGGGTGAGCAGTTCTTC

J: TRBJ2-1
V: TRBV9
size: -
D: TRBD2
CDR3: CASSLGLALEKYEQFF
DNA: TGTGCCAGCAGCCTTGGACTAGCGTTGGAGAAATATGAGCAGTTCTTC

J: TRBJ2-7
V: TRBV28
size: -
D: -
CDR3: CASSFRQASGGTYEQYF
DNA: TGTGCCAGCAGTTTCCGGCAGGCCTCTGGGGGCACCTACGAGCAGTACTTC

J: TRBJ2-5
V: TRBV5-1
size: -
D: -
CDR3: CASSWGETQYF
DNA: TGCGCCAGCAGTTGGGGAGAGACCCAGTACTTC

J: TRBJ2-2
V: TRBV5-1
size: -
D: -
CDR3: CASSPGGRGHTGELFF
DNA: TGCGCCAGCAGCCCCGGTGGGCGGGGACACACCGGGGAGCTGTTTTTT

J: TRBJ1-2
V: TRBV19
size: -
D: -
CDR3: CASSGNTYNYGYTF
DNA: TGTGCCAGTAGTGGGAACACTTATAACTATGGCTACACCTTC